The next 28 T cell receptor beta chains were all read from a single sample in a study of PD-1 blockade in classical Hodgkin lymphoma. The method was immunoSEQ multiplex PCR; TCRdb's version includes in-frame clones alone and lacks a portion of them. This sample carries around 28,000 clones, approximately 82% of them seen once, and the ten largest clones take under 25%. Every patient relapsed after autologous stem cell transplantation, and brentuximab vedotin exposure varied. Sequenced here: peripheral blood mononuclear cells (PBMCs), sampled before the second cycle of nivolumab. Every receptor here comes from a human donor with classical Hodgkin lymphoma.

This rearrangement joins TRBV28 to TRBJ2-2, with unresolved D. CDR3 size: 12 residues. Per germline, CDR1 MDHEN and CDR2 SYDVKM. Between the trimmed V and J ends, which lost 11 bases and 2 bases, there was a span of 9 bases. CDR3 residues: CAVFRNTGELFF. The CDR3 nucleotides are TGTGCCGTGTTTCGAAACACCGGGGAGCTGTTTTTT.

This sequence joins TRBV6-1 and TRBJ2-7, with 10 nucleotides matching TRBD2. CDR1 is MNHNS and CDR2 is SASEGT in the germline V gene. V shed 5 bases, J shed 2 bases, and the junction held 3 bases outside the gene matches. The CDR3 has 14 residues. This CDR3 is CASSRAGGPYEQYV. DNA for the CDR3: TGTGCCAGCAGTAGAGCGGGGGGGCCCTACGAGCAGTACGTC.

The chain uses TRBV5-1 and TRBJ2-2; no clear D. V was clipped by 0 bases and J by 9 bases, with 12 bases between them. The length of the CDR3 is 14 residues. Germline CDR1 is SGHRS and CDR2 is YFSETQ. The CDR3 protein is CASSLVRIPRELFF. CDR3 DNA: TGCGCCAGCAGCTTGGTGCGCATCCCGCGGGAGCTGTTTTTT.

The V call is TRBV4-3, the J call TRBJ2-1; the match to TRBD1 covers 9 bases. Germline lookup yields CDR1 LGHNA and CDR2 YSLEER. This CDR3 has 16 amino acids. V lost 0 bases and J lost 3; bases outside the gene matches: 3. The CDR3 here is CASSQEPGQGYNEQFF. The DNA for the CDR3 is TGCGCCAGCAGCCAAGAACCGGGACAGGGCTACAATGAGCAGTTCTTC.

This chain uses TRBV6-5 with TRBJ2-5; tentatively, D is TRBD1 (6 bases). Trimming left V 7 bases short and J 4 bases short, with 10 bases between. This CDR3 comprises 12 residues. Germline lookup yields CDR1 MNHEY and CDR2 SVGAGI. CDR3 sequence reads: CASTTGLETQYF. Written as DNA, the CDR3 is TGTGCCAGCACTACAGGGTTAGAGACCCAGTACTTC.

For the CDR3, the DNA is TGTGCCAGCAGCCCCCGGGACTTAGCCAAAAACATTCAGTACTTC. Translated, it gives CASSPRDLAKNIQYF. The chain combines TRBV7-9 with TRBJ2-4, with D possibly matching TRBD2 (6 bases). Trimming took 5 bases from V and 0 from J, leaving 11 bases between them. The CDR3 spans 15 residues. From germline, CDR1 is SEHNR and CDR2 FQNEAQ (reference sequence).

This clone was seen just once. The chain employs TRBV15 and TRBJ2-3; TRBD1 matches at 10 bases. Germline V gene sequence: CDR1 LNHNV, CDR2 YYDKDF (reference sequence). With 1 base clipped from V and 2 bases from J, the junction kept 6 bases outside the gene matches. The CDR3 contains 17 residues. In DNA form, the CDR3 reads TGTGCCACCAGCAGAGGGCGGGGACAGGGGTTCACAGATACGCAGTATTTT. This codes for CATSRGRGQGFTDTQYF.

V gene TRBV19 combines with J gene TRBJ1-5, with 7 bases matching TRBD1. In germline, CDR1 is LNHDA, CDR2 SQIVND (reference sequence). V was clipped by 1 base and J by 6 bases; unmatched bases: 12. This CDR3 spans 17 amino acids. CDR3 in DNA: TGTGCCAGTAGTATAGCGAGGTCCAGGGGGGTTGGTCAGCCCCAGCATTTT. Protein: CASSIARSRGVGQPQHF.

Only a few counts were recorded for this clone. This rearrangement joins TRBV2 to TRBJ2-2; D may be TRBD2 (5 bases). Germline V lookup: CDR1 SNHLY, CDR2 FYNNEI. V shed 2 bases and J shed 5 bases, with 12 bases lying between them. The CDR3 is made up of 15 amino acids. This CDR3 reads CASSEFSGPTGELFF. In DNA form, the CDR3 reads TGTGCCAGCAGTGAATTCAGCGGACCGACCGGGGAGCTGTTTTTT. The full variable domain, with the rest looked up from reference TRBV2 and TRBJ2-2, is EPEVTQTPSHQVTQMGQEVILRCVPISNHLYFYWYRQILGQKVEFLVSFYNNEISEKSEIFDDQFSVERPDGSNFTLKIRSTKLEDSAMYFCASSEFSGPTGELFFGEGSRLTVL.

The chain links TRBV6-5 to TRBJ2-2; D perhaps matches TRBD2 (5 bases). V lost 4 bases, J lost 5 bases, and 8 bases lay in between. From germline, CDR1 is MNHEY and CDR2 SVGAGI. The CDR3 totals 13 residues. The CDR3 loop is CASSSGETGELFF. The CDR3 DNA sequence: TGTGCCAGCAGTTCCGGGGAGACCGGGGAGCTGTTTTTT.

The V and J genes are TRBV4-1 and TRBJ2-2, with a tentative D call TRBD1 (6 bases). Trimming took off 8 bases at V and 3 bases at J, with 22 bases between the two ends. The CDR3 contains 17 residues. Germline CDR1 is MGHRA and CDR2 is YSYEKL. The CDR3 DNA follows: TGCGCCAGCCGCAGTTTGTACGGACAGCGAGACACCGGGGAGCTGTTTTTT. It is translated as CASRSLYGQRDTGELFF.

This chain joins TRBV7-2 and TRBJ1-2; D is perhaps TRBD1 (5 bases). The V end was cut by 1 base, the J end by 3 bases, with 18 bases between. This CDR3 contains 17 residues. Germline lookup yields CDR1 SGHTA and CDR2 FQGNSA. The CDR3 protein is CASSLGGAGEVYYGYTF. CDR3 nucleotide sequence: TGTGCCAGCAGCTTAGGCGGGGCTGGGGAGGTGTACTATGGCTACACCTTC.

The chain uses TRBV27 and TRBJ1-1; no definite D call. V lost 3 bases and J lost 2, with 13 bases in between. The CDR3 sequence is 15 residues long. Germline V gene sequence: CDR1 MNHEY, CDR2 SMNVEV (reference sequence). The CDR3 DNA is TGTGCCAGCAGTTTCGGACGTCGGAGCAACACTGAAGCTTTCTTT. Residues: CASSFGRRSNTEAFF.

The chain links TRBV5-1 to TRBJ1-3; D unclear. The germline CDR1 and CDR2 sequences are SGHRS and YFSETQ. This CDR3 is built from 12 residues. Between the trimmed V and J ends, which lost 5 bases and 4 bases, there was a span of 7 bases. CDR3 loop: CASRGRGNTIYF. The CDR3 DNA is TGCGCCAGCAGAGGACGCGGAAACACCATATATTTT.

J is TRBJ2-1 and V is TRBV4-2, with 13 positions matching TRBD2. J was trimmed by 5 bases and V by 5 bases; bases with no gene match: 3. CDR3 length: 15 residues. The germline V gene encodes CDR1 LGHNA and CDR2 YNFKEQ. For the CDR3, the DNA is TGTGCCAGCAGCGAAGGGACTAGCGGGGACAATGAGCAGTTCTTC. Protein product: CASSEGTSGDNEQFF.

The chain uses TRBV7-9 and TRBJ2-1, with 7 nucleotides matching TRBD2. The CDR3 contains 14 residues. The trim removed 5 bases at V and 4 bases at J, leaving 5 bases unmatched. Germline values: CDR1 SEHNR, CDR2 FQNEAQ (reference sequence). CDR3 residues: CASSVSGSYNEQFF. The CDR3 bases are TGTGCCAGCAGCGTTAGCGGGTCGTACAATGAGCAGTTCTTC.

The chain links TRBV7-9 to TRBJ2-3; D remains ambiguous. Germline V gene sequence: CDR1 SEHNR, CDR2 FQNEAQ (reference sequence). V gave up 3 bases and J gave up 6 bases, with 13 bases separating them. The CDR3 is 14 residues long. The CDR3 DNA follows: TGTGCCAGCAGCTTGGCACCTCGAGTCGATACGCAGTATTTT. This translates into CASSLAPRVDTQYF.

The gene calls are TRBV4-1 and TRBJ1-4; D gene ambiguous. V lost 0 bases and J lost 0, with 11 bases in between. Germline assignment: CDR1 MGHRA and CDR2 YSYEKL. This CDR3 is 17 amino acids long. The CDR3 region is CASSQESWRSTNEKLFF. In DNA form, the CDR3 reads TGCGCCAGCAGCCAAGAGAGCTGGAGGTCAACTAATGAAAAACTGTTTTTT.

The chain employs TRBV10-3 and TRBJ2-7; maybe TRBD2 (5 bases). Germline CDR1 ENHRY, CDR2 SYGVKD. V lost 4 bases and J lost 6, with 10 bases in between. The CDR3 covers 12 residues. The DNA of the CDR3 is TGTGCCATCAGTGGCACTAGTCGCGAGCAGTACTTC. It yields the protein CAISGTSREQYF.

The chain links TRBV5-4 to TRBJ1-5; TRBD1 matches at 7 bases. CDR1 is SGHNT, CDR2 YYREEE, per germline (reference sequence). The CDR3 runs to 16 residues. Trimming at V came to 4 bases and at J to 5 bases, leaving 12 bases not matched to a gene. CDR3 protein: CASSQDGTASHQPQHF. The DNA for the CDR3 is TGTGCCAGCAGCCAAGATGGGACAGCATCTCATCAGCCCCAGCATTTT.

The genes are TRBV20-1 and TRBJ2-5, with unresolved D. CDR1 DFQATT and CDR2 SNEGSKA come from the germline V gene (reference sequence). The CDR3 runs 11 residues. V lost 5 bases and J lost 3, with 7 bases in between. CDR3 protein: CSAGKEETQYF. CDR3 bases: TGCAGTGCTGGGAAGGAAGAGACCCAGTACTTC.

The V and J genes are TRBV6-6 and TRBJ1-6; D uncertain. Trimming removed 4 bases at V and 7 bases at J, with 14 bases between. The CDR3 extends over 15 amino acids. Per the germline V gene, CDR1 is MNHNY and CDR2 is SVGAGI (reference sequence). CDR3 amino acids: CASSFGGRVNSPLHF. The DNA of the CDR3 is TGTGCCAGCAGTTTCGGCGGTCGCGTAAATTCACCCCTCCACTTT.

In this sample, this clone turned up once. The chain links TRBV20-1 to TRBJ2-7; D call uncertain. Germline V gene data show CDR1 as DFQATT and CDR2 as SNEGSKA (reference sequence). This CDR3 is built from 11 residues. V lost 6 bases to trimming and J lost 0 bases, with 6 bases between them. The CDR3 nucleotides are TGCAGTGCCTCTAGCTCCTACGAGCAGTACTTC. Encoded protein: CSASSSYEQYF.

The chain uses TRBV27 and TRBJ2-1; tentatively, D is TRBD1 (6 bases). Trimming took 3 bases from V and 8 from J, leaving 23 bases between them. Germline V CDR1 and CDR2: MNHEY, SMNVEV (reference sequence). The length of the CDR3 is 17 residues. The chain's CDR3 is CASSFKSRTVNPHEQFF. The CDR3 DNA reads as TGTGCCAGCAGTTTTAAAAGTAGGACAGTCAATCCCCATGAGCAGTTCTTC.

The CDR3 protein is CASSNALLRNRNQPQHF. The CDR3 DNA follows: TGTGCCAGTAGTAATGCCCTTCTGAGGAACCGCAATCAGCCCCAGCATTTT. The chain uses TRBV19 and TRBJ1-5; D is unclear. Trimming took off 4 bases at V and 2 bases at J, with 18 bases between the two ends. This CDR3 has 17 residues. CDR1 is LNHDA, CDR2 SQIVND, per germline (reference sequence).

This clone showed up just a few times. This chain uses TRBV28 with TRBJ2-5; TRBD2 matches at 8 bases. Germline V lookup: CDR1 MDHEN, CDR2 SYDVKM. Germline trimming cut 5 bases from V and 5 bases from J; bases unmatched to any gene: 10. The length of the CDR3 is 15 residues. The CDR3 DNA sequence: TGTGCCAGCAGTACCCCGGGGGGGGGACTGGAGACCCAGTACTTC. Translated: CASSTPGGGLETQYF.

DNA of the CDR3: TGTGCCAGCAGCGCCCCGGGAGGTGCAACTAATGAAAAACTGTTTTTT. Translated, it gives CASSAPGGATNEKLFF. The V and J genes are TRBV7-8 and TRBJ1-4, with D uncertain. V was trimmed by 5 bases and J by 0 bases, leaving 13 bases between them. In germline, CDR1 is SGHVS, CDR2 FQNEAQ. This CDR3 has 16 residues.

The genes are TRBV7-3 and TRBJ2-1, with 10 nucleotides matching TRBD2. Germline V lookup: CDR1 SGHTA, CDR2 FQGTGA. This CDR3 contains 15 residues. J lost 8 bases, V lost 4 bases, and 8 bases had no gene match. The CDR3 bases are TGTGCCAGCAGCTACGGACTAGCGGTCTCGGATGAGCAGTTCTTC. Encoded protein: CASSYGLAVSDEQFF. Full variable domain (outside the CDR3, taken from reference TRBV7-3 and TRBJ2-1): GAGVSQTPSNKVTEKGKYVELRCDPISGHTALYWYRQSLGQGPEFLIYFQGTGAADDSGLPNDRFFAVRPEGSVSTLKIQRTERGDSAVYLCASSYGLAVSDEQFFGPGTRLTVL.